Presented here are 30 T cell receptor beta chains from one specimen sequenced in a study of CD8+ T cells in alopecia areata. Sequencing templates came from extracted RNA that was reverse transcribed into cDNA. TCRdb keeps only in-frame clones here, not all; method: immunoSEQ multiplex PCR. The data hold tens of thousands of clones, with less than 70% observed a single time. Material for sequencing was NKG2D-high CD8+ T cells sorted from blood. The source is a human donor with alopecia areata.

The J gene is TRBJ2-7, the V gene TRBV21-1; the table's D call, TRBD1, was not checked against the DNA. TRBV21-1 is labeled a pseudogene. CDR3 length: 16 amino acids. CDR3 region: CASSKTDKTPSYEQYF. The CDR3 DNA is TGTGCCAGCAGCAAGACAGATAAGACTCCATCCTACGAGCAGTACTTC.

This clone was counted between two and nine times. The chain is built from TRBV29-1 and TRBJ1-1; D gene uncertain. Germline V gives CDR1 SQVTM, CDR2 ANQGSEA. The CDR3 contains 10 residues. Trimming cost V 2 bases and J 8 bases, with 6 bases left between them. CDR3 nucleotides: TGCAGCGTTGAACTTCCAGAAGCTTTCTTT. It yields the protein CSVELPEAFF.

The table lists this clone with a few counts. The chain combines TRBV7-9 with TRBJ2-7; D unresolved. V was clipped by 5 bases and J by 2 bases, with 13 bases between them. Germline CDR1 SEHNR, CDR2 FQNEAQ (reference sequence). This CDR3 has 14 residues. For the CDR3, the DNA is TGTGCCAGCAGCGCGCATGGGCAGCCCTACGAGCAGTACTTC. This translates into CASSAHGQPYEQYF. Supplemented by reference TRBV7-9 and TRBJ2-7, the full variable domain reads DTGVSQNPRHKITKRGQNVTFRCDPISEHNRLYWYRQTLGQGPEFLTYFQNEAQLEKSRLLSDRFSAERPKGSFSTLEIQRTEQGDSAMYLCASSAHGQPYEQYFGPGTRLTVT.

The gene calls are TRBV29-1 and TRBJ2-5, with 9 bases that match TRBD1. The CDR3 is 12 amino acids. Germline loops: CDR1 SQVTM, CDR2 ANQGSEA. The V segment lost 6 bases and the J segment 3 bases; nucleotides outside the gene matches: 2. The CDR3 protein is CSVGDREETQYF. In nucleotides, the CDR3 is TGCAGCGTGGGGGACAGGGAAGAGACCCAGTACTTC.

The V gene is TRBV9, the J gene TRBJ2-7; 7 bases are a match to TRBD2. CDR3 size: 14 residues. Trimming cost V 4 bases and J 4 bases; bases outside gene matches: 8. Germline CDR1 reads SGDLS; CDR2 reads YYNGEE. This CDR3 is CASSPHLGGYEQYF. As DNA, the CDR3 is TGTGCCAGCAGCCCCCATCTGGGAGGGTACGAGCAGTACTTC.

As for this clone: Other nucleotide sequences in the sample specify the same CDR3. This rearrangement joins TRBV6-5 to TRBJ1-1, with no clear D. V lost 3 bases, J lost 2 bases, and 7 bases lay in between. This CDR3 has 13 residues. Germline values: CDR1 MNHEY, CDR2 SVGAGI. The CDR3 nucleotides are TGTGCCAGCAGTTATGAAGGTAACACTGAAGCTTTCTTT. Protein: CASSYEGNTEAFF.

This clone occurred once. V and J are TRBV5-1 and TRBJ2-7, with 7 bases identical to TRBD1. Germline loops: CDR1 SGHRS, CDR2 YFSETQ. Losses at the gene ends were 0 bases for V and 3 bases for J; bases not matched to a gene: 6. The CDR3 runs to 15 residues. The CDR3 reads CASSLEGDSVYEQYF. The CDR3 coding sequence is TGCGCCAGCAGCTTGGAAGGGGACAGCGTCTACGAGCAGTACTTC.

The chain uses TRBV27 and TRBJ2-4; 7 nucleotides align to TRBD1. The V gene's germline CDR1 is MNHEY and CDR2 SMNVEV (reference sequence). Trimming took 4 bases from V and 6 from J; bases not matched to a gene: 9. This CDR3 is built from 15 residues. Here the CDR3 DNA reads TGTGCCAGCAGTTCCACGACAGGGATCGGAAACATTCAGTACTTC. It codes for CASSSTTGIGNIQYF.

This CDR3 reads CAVGGANYNEQFF. As DNA, the CDR3 is TGTGCCGTAGGGGGAGCGAACTACAATGAGCAGTTCTTC. The V gene is TRBV7-2, the J gene TRBJ2-1, with D tentatively TRBD1 (6 bases). This CDR3 has 13 residues. Germline loops: CDR1 SGHTA, CDR2 FQGNSA. Trimming took 11 bases from V and 3 from J, leaving 14 bases between them.

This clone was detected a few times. CDR3 sequence reads: CASTPDRDSYEQYF. The CDR3 DNA sequence: TGTGCCAGCACCCCGGACAGGGACTCCTACGAGCAGTACTTC. J is TRBJ2-5 and V is TRBV5-4; 8 bases line up with TRBD1. The J call is uncertain, as TRBJ2-7 better fits the DNA end. The CDR3 contains 14 residues. Germline V gene lookup returns CDR1 SGHNT and CDR2 YYREEE (reference sequence).

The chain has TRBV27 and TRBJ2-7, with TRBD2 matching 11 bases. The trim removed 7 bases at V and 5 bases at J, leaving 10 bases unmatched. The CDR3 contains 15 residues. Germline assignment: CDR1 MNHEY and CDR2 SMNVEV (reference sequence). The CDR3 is CASNTSGGGPDEQYF. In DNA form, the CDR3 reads TGTGCCAGCAATACTAGCGGGGGAGGGCCGGACGAGCAGTACTTC.

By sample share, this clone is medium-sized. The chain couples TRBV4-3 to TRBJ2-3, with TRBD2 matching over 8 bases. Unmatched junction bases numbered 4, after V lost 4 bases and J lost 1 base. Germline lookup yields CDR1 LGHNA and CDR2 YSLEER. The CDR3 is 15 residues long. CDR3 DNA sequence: TGCGCCAGCAGCCCCTCGGGGGGGGGCACAGATACGCAGTATTTT. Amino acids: CASSPSGGGTDTQYF.

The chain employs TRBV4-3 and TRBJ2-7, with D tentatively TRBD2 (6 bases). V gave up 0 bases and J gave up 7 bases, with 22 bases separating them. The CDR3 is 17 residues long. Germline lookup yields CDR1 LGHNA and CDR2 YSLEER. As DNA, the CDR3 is TGCGCCAGCAGCCAAGATTTCCTAGCGCACGTATACGTGGAGCAGTACTTC. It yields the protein CASSQDFLAHVYVEQYF.

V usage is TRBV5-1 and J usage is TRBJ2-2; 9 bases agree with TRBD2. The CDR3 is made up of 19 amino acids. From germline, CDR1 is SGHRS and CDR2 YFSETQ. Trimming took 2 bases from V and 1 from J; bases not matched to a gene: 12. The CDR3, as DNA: TGCGCCAGCAGCTTTACGCTCGCTAGCGGGGCCGTGAACACCGGGGAGCTGTTTTTT. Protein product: CASSFTLASGAVNTGELFF.

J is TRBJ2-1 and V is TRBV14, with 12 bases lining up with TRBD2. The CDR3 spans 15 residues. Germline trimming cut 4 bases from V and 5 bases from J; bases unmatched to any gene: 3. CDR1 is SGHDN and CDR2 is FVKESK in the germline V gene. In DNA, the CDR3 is TGTGCCAGCAGCCCCCGGACTAGCGGGGACAATGAGCAGTTCTTC. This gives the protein CASSPRTSGDNEQFF.

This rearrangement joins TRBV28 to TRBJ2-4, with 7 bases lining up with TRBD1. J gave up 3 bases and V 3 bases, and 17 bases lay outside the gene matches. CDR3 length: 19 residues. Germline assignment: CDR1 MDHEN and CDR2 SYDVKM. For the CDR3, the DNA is TGTGCCAGCAGTTTCCTTCTCGGGCAGGGGGTGATCGACAAAAACATTCAGTACTTC. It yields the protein CASSFLLGQGVIDKNIQYF.

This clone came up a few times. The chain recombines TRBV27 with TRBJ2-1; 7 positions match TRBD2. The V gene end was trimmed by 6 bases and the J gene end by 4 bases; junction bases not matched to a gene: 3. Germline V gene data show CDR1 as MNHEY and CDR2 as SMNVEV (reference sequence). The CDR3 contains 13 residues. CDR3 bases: TGTGCCAGCAGCCTAGCGGAGTACAATGAGCAGTTCTTC. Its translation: CASSLAEYNEQFF.

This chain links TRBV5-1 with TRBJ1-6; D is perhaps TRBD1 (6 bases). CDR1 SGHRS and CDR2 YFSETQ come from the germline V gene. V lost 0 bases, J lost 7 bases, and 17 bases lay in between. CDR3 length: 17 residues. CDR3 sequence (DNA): TGCGCCAGCAGCTTGGAGGCCCCACAGGGACCAAATTCACCCCTCCACTTT. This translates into CASSLEAPQGPNSPLHF.

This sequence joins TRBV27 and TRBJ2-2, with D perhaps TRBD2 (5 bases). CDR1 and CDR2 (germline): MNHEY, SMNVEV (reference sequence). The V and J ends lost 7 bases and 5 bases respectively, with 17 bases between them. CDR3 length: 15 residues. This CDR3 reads CASTELVGATGELFF. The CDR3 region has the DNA TGTGCCAGCACCGAACTAGTGGGAGCTACCGGGGAGCTGTTTTTT.

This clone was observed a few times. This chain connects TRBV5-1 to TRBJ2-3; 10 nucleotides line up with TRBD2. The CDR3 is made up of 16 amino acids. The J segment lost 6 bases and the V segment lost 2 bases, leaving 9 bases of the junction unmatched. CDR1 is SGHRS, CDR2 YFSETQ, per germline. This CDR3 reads CASSFRASGRFDTQYF. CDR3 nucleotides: TGCGCCAGCAGCTTCCGGGCTAGCGGGAGATTTGATACGCAGTATTTT.

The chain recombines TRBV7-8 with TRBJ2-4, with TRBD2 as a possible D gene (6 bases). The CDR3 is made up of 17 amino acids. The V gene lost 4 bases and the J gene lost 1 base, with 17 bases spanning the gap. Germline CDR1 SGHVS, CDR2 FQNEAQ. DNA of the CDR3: TGTGCCAGCAGCTCTTACCGGGCCCGGGGGGCCAAAAACATTCAGTACTTC. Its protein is CASSSYRARGAKNIQYF. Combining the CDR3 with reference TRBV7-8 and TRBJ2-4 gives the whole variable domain GAGVSQSPRYKVAKRGQDVALRCDPISGHVSLFWYQQALGQGPEFLTYFQNEAQLDKSGLPSDRFFAERPEGSVSTLKIQRTQQEDSAVYLCASSSYRARGAKNIQYFGAGTRLSVL.

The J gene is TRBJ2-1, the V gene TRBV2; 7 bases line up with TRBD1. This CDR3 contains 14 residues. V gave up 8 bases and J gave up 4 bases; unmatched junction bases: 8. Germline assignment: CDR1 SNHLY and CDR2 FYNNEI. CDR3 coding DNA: TGTGCCAGCCCCGGGACAGAAGAATACAATGAGCAGTTCTTC. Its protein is CASPGTEEYNEQFF.

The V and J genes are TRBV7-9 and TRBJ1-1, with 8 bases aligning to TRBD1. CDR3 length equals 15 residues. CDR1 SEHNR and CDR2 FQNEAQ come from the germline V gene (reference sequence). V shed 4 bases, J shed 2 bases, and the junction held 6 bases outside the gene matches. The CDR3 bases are TGTGCCAGCAGCTCCGGACAGGGAACAAACACTGAAGCTTTCTTT. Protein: CASSSGQGTNTEAFF.

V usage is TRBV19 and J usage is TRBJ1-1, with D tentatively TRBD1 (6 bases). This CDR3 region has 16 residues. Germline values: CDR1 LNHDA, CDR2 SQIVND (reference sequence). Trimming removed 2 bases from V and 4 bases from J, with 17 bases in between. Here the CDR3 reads CASSIFPGQRATEAFF. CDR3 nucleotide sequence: TGTGCCAGTAGTATATTTCCGGGACAAAGGGCCACTGAAGCTTTCTTT.

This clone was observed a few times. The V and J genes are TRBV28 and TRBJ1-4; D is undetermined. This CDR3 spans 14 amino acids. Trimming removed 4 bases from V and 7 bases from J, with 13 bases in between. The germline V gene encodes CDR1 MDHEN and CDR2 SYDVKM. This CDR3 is CASSSPAGSEKLFF. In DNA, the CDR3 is TGTGCCAGCAGTTCCCCCGCGGGTAGTGAAAAACTGTTTTTT.

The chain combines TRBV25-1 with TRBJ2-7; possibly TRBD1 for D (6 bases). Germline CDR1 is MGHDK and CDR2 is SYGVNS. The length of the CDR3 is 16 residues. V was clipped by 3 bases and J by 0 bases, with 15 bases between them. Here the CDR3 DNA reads TGTGCCAGCAGTGAGCCCTGGACAGAGAGCTCCTACGAGCAGTACTTC. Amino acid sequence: CASSEPWTESSYEQYF.

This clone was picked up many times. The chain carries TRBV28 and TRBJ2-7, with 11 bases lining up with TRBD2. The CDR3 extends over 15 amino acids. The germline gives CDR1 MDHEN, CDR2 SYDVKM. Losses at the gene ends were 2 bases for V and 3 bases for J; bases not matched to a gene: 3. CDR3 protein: CASSLVLAGVYEQYF. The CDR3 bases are TGTGCCAGCAGTTTAGTACTAGCGGGAGTCTACGAGCAGTACTTC.

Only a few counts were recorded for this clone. DNA of the CDR3: TGCAGCGTTGAGACAGGGGGCAACACTGAAGCTTTCTTT. It is translated as CSVETGGNTEAFF. This chain joins TRBV29-1 and TRBJ1-1, with 10 bases aligning to TRBD1. This CDR3 has 13 amino acids. From germline, CDR1 is SQVTM and CDR2 ANQGSEA. V lost 3 bases, J lost 2 bases, and 0 bases stayed unmatched.

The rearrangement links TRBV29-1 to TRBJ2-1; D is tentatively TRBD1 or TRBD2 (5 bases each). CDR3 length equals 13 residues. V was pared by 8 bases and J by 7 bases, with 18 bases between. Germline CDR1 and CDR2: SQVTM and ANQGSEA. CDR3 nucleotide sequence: TGCAGCACGGAAGGGGACCCAGGGAATGAGCAGTTCTTC. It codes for CSTEGDPGNEQFF.

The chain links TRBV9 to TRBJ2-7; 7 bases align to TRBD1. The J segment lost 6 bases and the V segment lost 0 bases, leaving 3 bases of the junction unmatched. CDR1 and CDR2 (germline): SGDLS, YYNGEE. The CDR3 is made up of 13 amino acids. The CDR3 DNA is TGTGCCAGCAGCGTAGGACAGGGAAGCGAGCAGTACTTC. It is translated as CASSVGQGSEQYF.